This T cell receptor (beta chain) was recovered during a study of human thymus T cells. For this clone: Its antigen is unidentified.

Corrective cardiac operations yielded the resected thymus tissue. V was pared by 6 bases and J by 2 bases, with 3 bases of the junction left unmatched. Germline V lookup: CDR1 LNHNV, CDR2 YYDKDF (reference sequence). The length of the CDR3 is 14 residues. Study-level results: Thymic and blood repertoires appeared to display a bias in their usage of V and J genes.

Sequencing was performed with immunoSEQ multiplex PCR; in TCRdb, only in-frame clones are kept and a portion is missing. Of some 120,000 clones in the sample, around 94% are singletons; the top ten hold under 0.025%. What was sequenced was thymus tissue. The sequence was collected from a boy younger than two with a congenital heart defect but otherwise immunologically healthy. The chain uses TRBV15 and TRBJ1-4; 7 nucleotides match TRBD1. The CDR3 nucleotides read TGTGCCACCAGTAAGGGACAGACTAATGAAAAACTGTTTTTT. Translation: CATSKGQTNEKLFF.